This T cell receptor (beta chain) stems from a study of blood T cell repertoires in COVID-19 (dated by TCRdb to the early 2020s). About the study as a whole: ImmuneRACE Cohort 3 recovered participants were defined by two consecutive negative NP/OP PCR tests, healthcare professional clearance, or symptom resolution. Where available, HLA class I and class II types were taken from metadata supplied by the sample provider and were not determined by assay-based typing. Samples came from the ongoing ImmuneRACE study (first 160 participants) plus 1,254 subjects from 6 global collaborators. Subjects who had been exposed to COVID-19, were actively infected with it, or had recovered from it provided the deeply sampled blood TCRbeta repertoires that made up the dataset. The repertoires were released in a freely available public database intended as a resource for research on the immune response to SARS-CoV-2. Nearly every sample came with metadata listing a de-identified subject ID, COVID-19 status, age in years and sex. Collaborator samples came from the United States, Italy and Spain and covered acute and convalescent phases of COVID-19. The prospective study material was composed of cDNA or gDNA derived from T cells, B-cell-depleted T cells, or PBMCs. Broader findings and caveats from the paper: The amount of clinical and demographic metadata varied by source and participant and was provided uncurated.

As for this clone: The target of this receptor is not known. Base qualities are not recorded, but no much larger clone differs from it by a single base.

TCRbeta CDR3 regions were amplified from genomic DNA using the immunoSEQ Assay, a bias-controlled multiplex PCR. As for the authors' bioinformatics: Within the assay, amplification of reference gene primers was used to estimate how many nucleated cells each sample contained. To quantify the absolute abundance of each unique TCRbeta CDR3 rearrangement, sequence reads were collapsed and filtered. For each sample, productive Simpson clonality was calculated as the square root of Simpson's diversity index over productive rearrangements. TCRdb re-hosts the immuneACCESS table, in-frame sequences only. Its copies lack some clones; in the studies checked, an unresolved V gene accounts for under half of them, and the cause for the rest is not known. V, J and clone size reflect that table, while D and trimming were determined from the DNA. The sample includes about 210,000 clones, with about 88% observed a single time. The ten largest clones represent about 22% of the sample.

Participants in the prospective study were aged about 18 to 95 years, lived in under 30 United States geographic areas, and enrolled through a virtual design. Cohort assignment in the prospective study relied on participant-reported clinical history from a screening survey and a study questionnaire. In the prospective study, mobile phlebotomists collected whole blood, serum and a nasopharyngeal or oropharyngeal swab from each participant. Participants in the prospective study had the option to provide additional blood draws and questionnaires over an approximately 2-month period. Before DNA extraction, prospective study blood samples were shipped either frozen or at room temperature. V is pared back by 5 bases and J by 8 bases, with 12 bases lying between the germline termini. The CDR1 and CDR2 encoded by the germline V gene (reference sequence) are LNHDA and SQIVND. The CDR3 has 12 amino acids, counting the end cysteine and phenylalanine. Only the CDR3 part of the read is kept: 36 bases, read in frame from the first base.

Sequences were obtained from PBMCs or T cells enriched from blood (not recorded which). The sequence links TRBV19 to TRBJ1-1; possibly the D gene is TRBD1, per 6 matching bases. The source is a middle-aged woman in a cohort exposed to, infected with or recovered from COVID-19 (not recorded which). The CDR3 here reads CASSPRTEEAFF. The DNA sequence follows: TGTGCCAGTAGTCCCCGGACAGAAGAAGCTTTCTTT.